This TCR beta chain originates from a study of cytomegalovirus exposure and HLA in healthy donors. CDR1 and CDR2 from the germline V gene are SGHTA and FQGNSA. J lost 7 bases, V lost 4 bases, and 9 bases had no gene match. CDR3 length equals 14 residues. PCR amplification relied on 60 Vbeta primers (plus 13 Jbeta primers). The data were produced by immunoSEQ multiplex PCR, yet TCRdb's version contains in-frame clones alone and is incomplete. This sample's table reports approximately 210,000 clones. Regarding this clone: Its antigen is unknown.

Findings of the study overall: Confirmation was obtained in vitro that three CMV-associated chains are specific for CMV antigens. Being productive about 87% or about 30% of the time was typical of most TCR beta V segments in an earlier analysis.

V and J are TRBV7-2 and TRBJ2-7; 8 bases fit TRBD1. Sequenced sample: PBMCs. The TCR originated in a woman in her 30s in good health and CMV-seropositive. CDR3 bases: TGTGCCAGCAGCTCGGGACAGGCCCCTCGGGAGCAGTACTTC. It yields the protein CASSSGQAPREQYF.